The sequence of this T cell receptor beta chain was determined in a study of OX40 agonist ivuxolimab in advanced cancers. Describing the broader study: The costimulatory receptor OX40 (CD134) was targeted by ivuxolimab, a fully human IgG2 agonistic monoclonal antibody. Peripheral TCRbeta sequencing was intended to test whether TCR sequence diversity was altered and clonal T-cell expansion was caused by ivuxolimab. Patients were allowed to have had prior anti-PD-1, anti-PD-L1 or anti-CTLA-4 therapy, and around 37% of the dose-escalation patients had previously received checkpoint inhibitors. Among the 52 dose-escalation patients, roughly 20 had hepatocellular carcinoma, 15 or so melanoma, 9 renal cell carcinoma and 9 head and neck cancer. The paper reports the monotherapy dose-escalation portion (N ≈ 52 patients) of the phase I ivuxolimab trial. Intravenous ivuxolimab was administered to patients every 2 weeks at six dose levels: 0.01, 0.1, 0.3, 1.5, 3 and 10 mg/kg. In the dose-escalation cohort, 70% to 90% of patients were male, and the mean age was 60 years with a range of roughly 20 to 85. Partial responses occurred in three dose-escalation patients: two with cutaneous melanoma and one with hepatocellular carcinoma. Findings and caveats that apply to the study as a whole: Low levels of normalized T-cell clonal expansion were also seen in some nonresponding patients. The antigen specificity of the peripheral T cells that underwent clonal expansion was not determined. At doses of 0.1 to 3.0 mg/kg, clonal expansion of both CD4+ and CD8+ T cells in blood was seen between baseline and week 6. Partial responders in the 0.1-3.0 mg/kg groups had among the lowest normalized peripheral clonal expansion, especially among CD8+ T cells. After ivuxolimab, CD8+ T cells had more expanded clones than CD4+ T cells on average.

To sequence the TCRbeta CDR3 region, genomic DNA was isolated from the sorted cells. The immunoSEQ Assay was used for sequencing of TCRbeta CDR3 regions. What TCRdb holds here is the immuneACCESS table cut down to in-frame rearrangements. Part of the clones is not present; checked against another copy, under half of the missing clones reflect an unresolved V gene, and the others are unexplained. For this sample there are tens of thousands of clones; approximately 86% appear just once. The ten largest clones represent roughly 23% of the sample. The trial excluded patients who had a history of autoimmune disease or who were on systemic immunosuppression. In every dose cohort, peripheral blood was drawn for TCR sequencing at baseline, cycle 4 day 1, and cycle 7 day 1. The samples were taken from a phase I, first-in-human, multicenter, open-label dose-escalation trial of ivuxolimab. Adults with locally advanced or metastatic melanoma, renal cell, hepatocellular, or head and neck squamous cell carcinoma were enrolled in the trial. CD4+ and CD8+ T cells were sorted separately from peripheral blood before TCR sequencing.

Note on this clone: The antigen it recognizes is unknown. It has no much larger one-base neighbor in the sample; base qualities were not kept.

The sequence came from an adult with an advanced solid tumor such as melanoma, head and neck, liver or kidney cancer. The input for sequencing was CD4+ or CD8+ T cells sorted from blood, taken in a trial of the OX40 agonist ivuxolimab.

The base sequence is TGTGCCAGCAGCGTGGACAGGGGTGGCGAGCAGTACTTC. Its translation is CASSVDRGGEQYF. The rearrangement joined TRBV2 to TRBJ2-7; the central 9 bases match TRBD1. The germline V gene yields SNHLY for CDR1 and FYNNEI for CDR2. There are 13 amino acids in the CDR3, from cysteine to phenylalanine inclusive. Kept here is only the CDR3 DNA, which spans 39 bases and is read in frame from base 1. Germline trimming: 6 bases from V, 6 bases from J; junction bases outside gene matches: 6.